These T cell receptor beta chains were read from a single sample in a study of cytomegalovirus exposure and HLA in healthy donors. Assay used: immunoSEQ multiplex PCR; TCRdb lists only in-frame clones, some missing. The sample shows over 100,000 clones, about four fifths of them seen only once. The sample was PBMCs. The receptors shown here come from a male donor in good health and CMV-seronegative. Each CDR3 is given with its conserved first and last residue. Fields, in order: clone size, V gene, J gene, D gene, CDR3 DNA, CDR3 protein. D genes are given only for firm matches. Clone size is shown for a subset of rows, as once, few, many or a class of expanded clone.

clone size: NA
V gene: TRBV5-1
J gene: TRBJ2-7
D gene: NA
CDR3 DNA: TGCGCCAGCAGCTACCCTAGCGACGAGCAGTACTTC
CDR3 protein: CASSYPSDEQYF

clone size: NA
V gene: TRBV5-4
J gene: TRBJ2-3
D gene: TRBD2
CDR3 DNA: TGTGCCAGCAGGGCGGGACTAGCGGGGGAATCAGATACGCAGTATTTT
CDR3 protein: CASRAGLAGESDTQYF

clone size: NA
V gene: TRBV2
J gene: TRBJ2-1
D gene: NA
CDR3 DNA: TGTGCCAGCACGGGCCGGGGGAACTACAATGAGCAGTTCTTC
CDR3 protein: CASTGRGNYNEQFF

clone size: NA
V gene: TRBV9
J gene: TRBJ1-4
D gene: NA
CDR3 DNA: TGTGCCAGCAGCGTAACGGGGGGCAGGGTTGAAAAACTGTTTTTT
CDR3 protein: CASSVTGGRVEKLFF

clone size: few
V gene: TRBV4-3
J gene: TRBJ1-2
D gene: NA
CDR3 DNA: TGCGCCAGCAGCCAAGATCTTCCGAACTATGGCTACACCTTC
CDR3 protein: CASSQDLPNYGYTF

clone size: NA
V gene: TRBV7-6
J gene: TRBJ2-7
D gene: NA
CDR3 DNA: TGTGCCAGCAGCTTAGGTCCCGCGTCTGAGGCCGAGCAGTACTTC
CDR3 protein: CASSLGPASEAEQYF

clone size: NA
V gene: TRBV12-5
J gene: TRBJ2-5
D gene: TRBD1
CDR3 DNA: TGTGCTAGTGCCCCCTTTTCCGGGACAGGAGCCGTGGAGACCCAGTACTTC
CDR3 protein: CASAPFSGTGAVETQYF

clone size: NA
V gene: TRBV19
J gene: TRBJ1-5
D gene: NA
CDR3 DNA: TGTGCCAGTAGCGAACAGGGCGGCAATCAGCCCCAGCATTTT
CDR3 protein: CASSEQGGNQPQHF

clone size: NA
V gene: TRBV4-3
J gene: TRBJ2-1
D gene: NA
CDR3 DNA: TGCGCCAGCAGCCAAGCCCTATACAATGAGCAGTTCTTC
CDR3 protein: CASSQALYNEQFF

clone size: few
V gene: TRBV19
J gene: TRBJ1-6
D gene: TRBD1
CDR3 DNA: TGTGCCAGTAGTATAGGACAGGGGGCGAATTCACCCCTCCACTTT
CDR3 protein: CASSIGQGANSPLHF

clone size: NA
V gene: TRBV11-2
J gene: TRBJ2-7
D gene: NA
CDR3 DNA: TGTGCCAGCAGCACCGACCGGACAGAGCAGTACTTC
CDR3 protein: CASSTDRTEQYF